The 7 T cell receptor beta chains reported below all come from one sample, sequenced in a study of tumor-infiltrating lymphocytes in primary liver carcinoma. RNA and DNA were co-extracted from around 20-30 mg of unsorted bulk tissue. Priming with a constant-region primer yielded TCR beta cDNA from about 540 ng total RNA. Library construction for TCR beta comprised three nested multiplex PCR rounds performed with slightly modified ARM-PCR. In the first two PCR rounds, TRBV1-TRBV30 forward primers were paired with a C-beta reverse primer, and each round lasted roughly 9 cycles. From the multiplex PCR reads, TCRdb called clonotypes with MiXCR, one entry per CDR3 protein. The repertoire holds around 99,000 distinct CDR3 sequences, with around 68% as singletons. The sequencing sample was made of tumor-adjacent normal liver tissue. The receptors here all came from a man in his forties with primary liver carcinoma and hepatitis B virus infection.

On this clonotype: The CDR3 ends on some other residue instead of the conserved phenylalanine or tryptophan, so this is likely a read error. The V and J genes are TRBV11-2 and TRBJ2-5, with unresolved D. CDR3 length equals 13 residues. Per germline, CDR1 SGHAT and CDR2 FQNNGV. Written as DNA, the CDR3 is TGTACCAGCAGCTTAGAGGTTGAAGAGACCCAGTACTTA. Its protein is CTSSLEVEETQYL.

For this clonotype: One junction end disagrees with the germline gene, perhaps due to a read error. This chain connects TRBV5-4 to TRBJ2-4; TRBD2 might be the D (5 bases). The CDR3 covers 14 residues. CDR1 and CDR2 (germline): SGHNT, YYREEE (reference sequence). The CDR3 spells CASSLFLAINIQYF. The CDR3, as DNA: TGTGCCAGCAGCCTATTTCTAGCCATAAACATTCAGTACTTC.

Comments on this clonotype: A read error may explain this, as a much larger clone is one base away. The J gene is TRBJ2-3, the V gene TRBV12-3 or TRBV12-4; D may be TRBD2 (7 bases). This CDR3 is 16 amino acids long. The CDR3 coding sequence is TGTGCCAGCAGAGCAGAGGGACGGGGGGCGGCAGATACGCTGTATTTT. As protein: CASRAEGRGAADTLYF.

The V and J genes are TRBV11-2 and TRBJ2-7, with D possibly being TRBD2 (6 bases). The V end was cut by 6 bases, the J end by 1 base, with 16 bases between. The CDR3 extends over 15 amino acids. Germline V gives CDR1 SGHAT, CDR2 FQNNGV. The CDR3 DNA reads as TGTGCCAGCAGTGCCTTGACTGGAGGGTCCTACGAGCAGTACTTC. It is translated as CASSALTGGSYEQYF.

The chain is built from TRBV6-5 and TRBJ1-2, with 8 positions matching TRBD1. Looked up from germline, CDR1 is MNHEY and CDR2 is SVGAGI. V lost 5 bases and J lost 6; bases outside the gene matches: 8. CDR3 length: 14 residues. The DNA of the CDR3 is TGTGCCAGCAGTGTACAGGGGGGAATGGATGGCTACACCTTC. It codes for CASSVQGGMDGYTF.

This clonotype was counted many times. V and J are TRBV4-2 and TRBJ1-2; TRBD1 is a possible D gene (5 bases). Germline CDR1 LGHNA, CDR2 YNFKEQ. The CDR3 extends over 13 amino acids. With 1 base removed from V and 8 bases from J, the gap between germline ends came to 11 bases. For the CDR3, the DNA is TGTGCCAGCAGCCAAGTGCAGGGTAGCGGCTACACCTTC. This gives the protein CASSQVQGSGYTF.

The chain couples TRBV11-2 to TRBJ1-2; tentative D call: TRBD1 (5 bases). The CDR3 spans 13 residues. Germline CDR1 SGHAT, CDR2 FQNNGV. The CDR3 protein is CSSSLEGNYGYTF. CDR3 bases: TGTTCAAGCAGCTTAGAGGGGAATTATGGCTACACCTTC.